The rows below give T cell receptor beta chains drawn from one sample of a study of vaccination effects on CD4 cells after COVID-19. Generated by immunoSEQ multiplex PCR, the TCRdb table keeps only in-frame clones and is missing some. The sample records 60,000 to 90,000 clones, over 70% being singletons. The antigens for these receptors are not known. The specimen comprised CD4+ T cells from PBMCs cultured with HCoV-229E spike peptides, sampled after COVID-19 vaccination. The receptors come from a human donor who received a COVID-19 vaccine. Each CDR3 is given with its conserved first and last residue. D genes are given only for firm matches. Rows may omit the clone size; those that give it use once, few, many or a size class.

V gene	D gene	clone size	J gene	CDR3 protein	CDR3 DNA
TRBV10-2	NA	NA	TRBJ2-1	CAIKKGDREQFF	TGCGCCATCAAAAAGGGGGATCGAGAGCAGTTCTTC
TRBV6-5	NA	NA	TRBJ1-2	CASRQNYGYTF	TGTGCCAGCCGACAGAACTATGGCTACACCTTC
TRBV10-3	TRBD1	once	TRBJ2-3	CATKPRDRGQDTQYF	TGTGCCACGAAGCCCCGGGACAGGGGGCAAGATACGCAGTATTTT
TRBV5-8	NA	NA	TRBJ2-5	CASPSVLTRGETQYF	TGTGCCAGCCCCTCGGTCTTAACAAGGGGAGAGACCCAGTACTTC
TRBV11-2	NA	NA	TRBJ1-6	CASSLARGYYNSPLHF	TGTGCCAGCAGCTTAGCCAGGGGTTACTATAATTCACCCCTCCACTTT
TRBV7-2	TRBD1	few	TRBJ1-4	CASSVGTASEKLFF	TGTGCCAGCAGCGTTGGGACAGCTAGTGAAAAACTGTTTTTT
TRBV19	NA	NA	TRBJ2-2	CASSTPGRPSNTGELFF	TGTGCCAGTAGTACCCCGGGGCGGCCCTCGAACACCGGGGAGCTGTTTTTT
TRBV28	TRBD1	NA	TRBJ2-4	CASSFTGGAGIQYF	TGTGCCAGCAGTTTTACAGGGGGAGCTGGCATTCAGTACTTC
TRBV18	TRBD2	NA	TRBJ2-5	CASSPPSGARETQYF	TGTGCCAGCTCACCTCCGAGCGGGGCTCGGGAGACCCAGTACTTC
TRBV28	NA	NA	TRBJ2-1	CASSPLYNEQFF	TGTGCCAGCAGTCCTCTCTACAATGAGCAGTTCTTC
TRBV7-9	TRBD2	NA	TRBJ2-5	CASSQERGRETQYF	TGTGCCAGCAGCCAAGAGCGGGGGCGGGAGACCCAGTACTTC